This T cell receptor beta chain was captured in a study of shared clonotypes between healthy human individuals. About the research overall: Ranging from 18 to 49 in age, donors were a couple of women and three men.

This clone was found once. The CDR3 runs 16 residues. Deletions cut 2 bases from V and 3 bases from J, with 17 bases between. Germline V lookup: CDR1 GTSNPN, CDR2 SVGIG (reference sequence). CD8 cells regarded as naive lacked CD45RO, were positively chosen for CCR7, and omitted terminally differentiated effector memory CD45RA+ cells. Sequencing used immunoSEQ multiplex PCR; TCRdb keeps in-frame clones, though not all of them. This sample has nearly 2 million clones, with approximately 95% found just once. The chain links TRBV30 to TRBJ2-1; tentatively, D is TRBD1 (5 bases). The sample taken for sequencing was naive CD8+ T cells sorted from blood. The receptor was isolated from a man younger than 35 in good health. DNA for the CDR3: TGTGCCTGGAGTCCTGCTCAAGGGGTAAGCTACAATGAGCAGTTCTTC. Its protein product is CAWSPAQGVSYNEQFF.